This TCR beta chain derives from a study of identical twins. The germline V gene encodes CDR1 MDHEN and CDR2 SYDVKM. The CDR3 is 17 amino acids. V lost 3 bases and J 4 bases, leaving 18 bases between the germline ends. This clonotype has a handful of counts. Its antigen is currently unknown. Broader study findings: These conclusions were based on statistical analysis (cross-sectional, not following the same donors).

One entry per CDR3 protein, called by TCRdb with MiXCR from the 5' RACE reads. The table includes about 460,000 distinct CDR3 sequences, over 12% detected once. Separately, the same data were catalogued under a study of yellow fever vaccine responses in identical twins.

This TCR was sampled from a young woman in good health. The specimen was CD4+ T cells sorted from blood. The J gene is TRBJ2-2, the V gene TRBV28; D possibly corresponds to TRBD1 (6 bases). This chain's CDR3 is CASSLWDKKTSTGELFF. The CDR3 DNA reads TGTGCCAGCAGTTTGTGGGACAAAAAGACATCCACCGGGGAGCTGTTTTTT.